This T cell receptor beta chain derives from a study of early T cells in non-severe SARS-CoV-2 infection. The V segment lost 1 base and the J segment 6 bases; nucleotides outside the gene matches: 5. This CDR3 is built from 13 residues. Germline CDR1 and CDR2: GTSNPN and SVGIG (reference sequence). Attachment of unique molecular identifiers to individual cDNA molecules was performed. One entry per CDR3 protein results from TCRdb running MiXCR on the 5' RACE reads. The sample includes 81,000 or so distinct CDR3 sequences, about 12% of them seen just once. The TCR sequence derives from an adult who was a healthcare worker with PCR-confirmed SARS-CoV-2 infection or an uninfected control (not recorded which). The chain is built from TRBV30 and TRBJ2-7, with TRBD2 identical over 8 bases. Sequencing used whole blood. The CDR3: CAWSGGLAGEQYF. For the CDR3, the DNA is TGTGCCTGGAGTGGGGGTCTAGCGGGCGAGCAGTACTTC.